These 21 T cell receptor beta chains came from one sample sequenced in a study of patients and donors after allogeneic stem cell transplantation. TCRdb fed the RT-PCR reads into MiXCR, producing one record per CDR3 protein. The sample includes approximately 220,000 distinct CDR3 sequences, around two fifths seen only once; the top ten take under 14%. Material: blood, either unsorted or a sorted T cell fraction (not recorded which). These receptors were taken from a human donor who was either an allogeneic HSCT recipient or a stem cell or donor lymphocyte infusion donor (not recorded which). It is not recorded whose cells these are; they may come from a transplant donor.

The V gene is TRBV19, the J gene TRBJ1-5; the match to TRBD1 covers 9 bases. V gave up 5 bases and J gave up 0 bases; unmatched junction bases: 5. The CDR3 is made up of 16 amino acids. In germline, CDR1 is LNHDA, CDR2 SQIVND (reference sequence). DNA for the CDR3: TGTGCCAGTAGTGCCGGGACAGGGCATAGCAATCAGCCCCAGCATTTT. Translation gives CASSAGTGHSNQPQHF. Together with reference TRBV19 and TRBJ1-5, the CDR3 gives the full variable domain: DGGITQSPKYLFRKEGQNVTLSCEQNLNHDAMYWYRQDPGQGLRLIYYSQIVNDFQKGDIAEGYSVSREKKESFPLTVTSAQKNPTAFYLCASSAGTGHSNQPQHFGDGTRLSIL.

This clonotype occurred a few times. This chain joins TRBV6-1 and TRBJ1-6, with D perhaps matching TRBD1 (6 bases). Germline lookup yields CDR1 MNHNS and CDR2 SASEGT. This CDR3 is built from 15 residues. Trimming cost V 7 bases and J 1 base, with 11 bases left between them. The CDR3 here is CASTEDSSYNSPLHF. As DNA, the CDR3 is TGTGCCAGCACCGAGGACAGTTCCTATAATTCACCCCTCCACTTT.

This chain links TRBV12-3 or TRBV12-4 with TRBJ1-5; 9 bases fit TRBD1. The CDR3 is made up of 17 amino acids. V was clipped by 6 bases and J by 6 bases; unmatched bases: 15. CDR3 protein: CASSLPDRGYSVQPQHF. In nucleotides, the CDR3 is TGTGCCAGCAGCCTCCCAGACAGGGGGTATTCGGTTCAGCCCCAGCATTTT.

The gene calls are TRBV7-9 and TRBJ1-2, with D perhaps TRBD1 (6 bases). The V end lost 3 bases, the J end lost 4 bases, and 15 bases lay between the germline ends. The CDR3 spans 15 residues. Germline assignment: CDR1 SEHNR and CDR2 FQNEAQ (reference sequence). The CDR3 is CASSLDSPFLYGYTF. As DNA, the CDR3 is TGTGCCAGCAGCTTGGACAGCCCATTTCTCTATGGCTACACCTTC.

The V call is TRBV11-2, the J call TRBJ1-4; TRBD1 agrees at 9 bases. The CDR3 has 15 residues. The V gene end was trimmed by 5 bases and the J gene end by 5 bases; junction bases not matched to a gene: 6. Germline V lookup: CDR1 SGHAT, CDR2 FQNNGV. The CDR3 reads CASSLNRGPNEKLFF. The CDR3 DNA reads as TGTGCCAGCAGCCTCAACAGGGGGCCGAATGAAAAACTGTTTTTT.

V is TRBV11-2 and J is TRBJ1-1; TRBD1 matches 8 bases. V lost 1 base, J lost 4 bases, and 5 bases stayed unmatched. CDR1 is SGHAT, CDR2 FQNNGV, per germline. The CDR3 sequence is 15 residues long. CDR3 DNA sequence: TGTGCCAGCAGCTTAGTCCTACAGGGGGGCACTGAAGCTTTCTTT. Its translation is CASSLVLQGGTEAFF.

The rearrangement links TRBV12-3 or TRBV12-4 to TRBJ1-3, with 7 positions matching TRBD1. V shed 5 bases, J shed 8 bases, and the junction held 9 bases outside the gene matches. This CDR3 is 14 amino acids long. This chain's CDR3 is CASSPRRGEDTIYF. In DNA, the CDR3 is TGTGCCAGCAGTCCTCGCAGGGGGGAAGACACCATATATTTT.

The chain employs TRBV6-5 and TRBJ1-6, with D maybe TRBD1 (5 bases). This CDR3 comprises 13 residues. Deletions cut 8 bases from V and 7 bases from J, with 12 bases between. From germline, CDR1 is MNHEY and CDR2 SVGAGI. CDR3 DNA sequence: TGTGCCAGCTGGGGCCGGGCGAATTCACCCCTCCACTTT. Its translation: CASWGRANSPLHF.

In its sample, this clonotype was seen a few times. V usage is TRBV2 and J usage is TRBJ1-6; TRBD1 might be the D (6 bases). The V end was cut by 10 bases, the J end by 8 bases, with 18 bases between. This CDR3 has 14 amino acids. The germline V gene encodes CDR1 SNHLY and CDR2 FYNNEI. CDR3 DNA: TGTGCCAAAGGGACAAGGCGGATAGATTCACCCCTCCACTTT. Residues: CAKGTRRIDSPLHF.

The rearrangement links TRBV28 to TRBJ1-6; no clear D. The CDR3 loop spans 17 amino acids. Germline V gene lookup returns CDR1 MDHEN and CDR2 SYDVKM. V shed 6 bases and J shed 0 bases, with 15 bases lying between them. Here the CDR3 reads CASSPPLGSSYNSPLHF. The CDR3 nucleotides read TGTGCCAGCAGCCCTCCCCTGGGGAGCTCCTATAATTCACCCCTCCACTTT. The entire variable domain, with the rest obtained from reference TRBV28 and TRBJ1-6, is as follows: DVKVTQSSRYLVKRTGEKVFLECVQDMDHENMFWYRQDPGLGLRLIYFSYDVKMKEKGDIPEGYSVSREKKERFSLILESASTNQTSMYLCASSPPLGSSYNSPLHFGNGTRLTVT.

This clonotype was seen more than once but under ten times. Likely a read error: the CDR3 ends without its conserved phenylalanine or tryptophan. The DNA is left out, because the CDR3 cannot be placed on it with certainty; the CDR3 is given as TCRdb lists it. The chain recombines TRBV20-1 with TRBJ1-1. Germline V gene sequence: CDR1 DFQATT, CDR2 SNEGSKA (reference sequence). With termini counted, the CDR3 has 9 amino acids. CDR3: CSARDKRPQ.

CDR3 sequence (DNA): TGTGCCAGCAGTCCCTGGGGGACAGGGACCAATGAGCAGTTCTTC. Translation: CASSPWGTGTNEQFF. The rearrangement links TRBV12-3 or TRBV12-4 to TRBJ2-1; 9 nucleotides agree with TRBD1. The CDR3 has 15 residues. After removal of 5 bases from V and 6 bases from J, the junction contained 8 bases not matched to a gene.

The rearrangement uses TRBV7-9 and TRBJ1-3; TRBD1 agrees at 10 bases. This CDR3 contains 14 residues. The V gene's germline CDR1 is SEHNR and CDR2 FQNEAQ (reference sequence). Unmatched junction bases numbered 5, after V lost 4 bases and J lost 8 bases. CDR3 in DNA: TGTGCCAGCAGCTCGTGGGACAGGGGTGACACCATATATTTT. Amino acid sequence: CASSSWDRGDTIYF.

This chain connects TRBV7-9 to TRBJ1-1; TRBD1 matches at 7 bases. The CDR3 spans 12 residues. Germline V gene data show CDR1 as SEHNR and CDR2 as FQNEAQ (reference sequence). V shed 5 bases and J 12 bases; nucleotides not matched to a gene: 9. CDR3 sequence (DNA): TGTGCCAGCAGCGGGGGACAGCCGGCGCCTTTCTTT. It specifies CASSGGQPAPFF.

The chain uses TRBV12-3 or TRBV12-4 and TRBJ2-1, with 12 bases matching TRBD2. Losses at the gene ends were 3 bases for V and 6 bases for J; bases not matched to a gene: 3. This CDR3 comprises 15 residues. CDR3 sequence reads: CASSFRTSGANEQFF. For the CDR3, the DNA is TGTGCCAGCAGTTTCAGGACTAGCGGGGCCAATGAGCAGTTCTTC.

The rearrangement uses TRBV25-1 and TRBJ2-5, with 8 bases that match TRBD2. Germline loops: CDR1 MGHDK, CDR2 SYGVNS. The junction had 7 bases not matched to a gene; V was cut back by 7 bases and J by 6 bases. The CDR3 has 13 residues. The CDR3 DNA sequence: TGTGCCAGCACACCGGGACTAGGGCAGACCCAGTACTTC. It yields the protein CASTPGLGQTQYF.

V gene TRBV20-1 combines with J gene TRBJ1-1; 7 bases are a match to TRBD1. The junction had 8 bases not matched to a gene; V was cut back by 6 bases and J by 7 bases. The CDR3 totals 12 residues. In germline, CDR1 is DFQATT, CDR2 SNEGSKA (reference sequence). The CDR3 DNA sequence: TGCAGTGCATCGACAGGGCTGGATGAAGCTTTCTTT. Residues: CSASTGLDEAFF.

CDR3 sequence (DNA): TGTGCCACCAGCAAACGTACCACCCCGACGACCGAGCAGTACTTC. This encodes CATSKRTTPTTEQYF. V is TRBV15 and J is TRBJ2-7; no definite D call. The CDR3 sequence is 15 residues long. The germline V gene encodes CDR1 LNHNV and CDR2 YYDKDF (reference sequence). V lost 4 bases to trimming and J lost 6 bases, with 19 bases between them.

The CDR3 DNA sequence: TGCGCCAGCAGCCAAGCGGACAGGGGGAATGAAAAACTGTTTTTT. Its translation: CASSQADRGNEKLFF. The chain recombines TRBV4-3 with TRBJ1-4; 10 nucleotides match TRBD1. The CDR3 is 15 residues long. The V gene end was trimmed by 1 base and the J gene end by 5 bases; junction bases not matched to a gene: 1. CDR1 is LGHNA and CDR2 is YSLEER in the germline V gene.

The rearrangement joins TRBV27 to TRBJ1-4, with 8 bases identical to TRBD1. CDR1 and CDR2 (germline): MNHEY, SMNVEV (reference sequence). Trimming took 5 bases from V and 0 from J; bases not matched to a gene: 14. CDR3 length equals 19 residues. This CDR3 reads CASSPWTGMGPATNEKLFF. The CDR3 bases are TGTGCCAGCAGTCCCTGGACAGGGATGGGGCCTGCAACTAATGAAAAACTGTTTTTT.

This clonotype was seen only once. The chain recombines TRBV7-9 with TRBJ2-1; no reliable D call. The germline CDR1 and CDR2 sequences are SEHNR and FQNEAQ (reference sequence). Trimming removed 5 bases from V and 8 bases from J, with 7 bases in between. CDR3 length: 11 residues. The CDR3 region is CASSPHDEQFF. The DNA of the CDR3 is TGTGCCAGCAGCCCCCACGATGAGCAGTTCTTC.